The present T cell receptor beta chain was sequenced within a study of cytomegalovirus exposure and HLA in healthy donors. Study background: In a later analysis, the roughly 110 validation repertoires were reported to have used the same platform as the approximately 700 first-cohort repertoires.

Germline loops: CDR1 SNHLY, CDR2 FYNNEI. The CDR3 extends over 13 amino acids. Trimming shortened V by 6 bases and J by 8 bases, and 14 bases separated the two germline ends. Measured with immunoSEQ multiplex PCR; TCRdb has only the in-frame clones, and not every one. The table records 120,000 to 150,000 clones, 85% to 90% of them present only once. This sequence originates from a young woman in good health and CMV-seropositive. The chain uses TRBV2 and TRBJ2-4; TRBD1 might be the D (6 bases). Specimen: PBMCs. CDR3 in DNA: TGTGCCAGCAGCATAAACAGGGATGACATTCAGTACTTC. This gives the protein CASSINRDDIQYF.